These T cell receptor beta chains were read from a single sample in a study of response to subunit inactivated influenza vaccine. TCRdb re-derived calls from the RT-PCR reads in MiXCR, one entry per CDR3 protein. The sample includes about 780,000 distinct CDR3 sequences, about 18% of them seen just once. Sequenced here: PBMCs from blood, sampled approximately 5 days after vaccination. These receptor sequences come from a man aged 50-59 years who received an inactivated influenza vaccine. Both conserved end residues are part of each CDR3. D genes are given only for firm matches. The listing skips clone size in some rows; elsewhere it reads once, few, many or a size class.

v_gene	j_gene	abundance	d_gene	CDR3aa	CDR3nt
TRBV7-8	TRBJ1-1	few	TRBD1	CASSFVTGARTEAFF	TGTGCCAGCAGCTTTGTGACAGGGGCGAGGACTGAAGCTTTCTTT
TRBV15	TRBJ1-2	few	NA	CATSRDRDYGYTF	TGTGCCACCAGCAGAGACAGGGACTATGGCTACACCTTC
TRBV12-3/TRBV12-4	TRBJ2-1	NA	TRBD2	CASTTVAGGTYNEQFF	TGTGCCAGCACTACCGTAGCGGGGGGCACCTACAATGAGCAGTTCTTC
TRBV28	TRBJ2-5	NA	TRBD1	CASRTGQGNLSPQYF	TGTGCCAGCAGAACGGGACAGGGGAATTTAAGTCCCCAGTACTTC
TRBV20-1	TRBJ2-1	NA	NA	CSARRGASSNEQFF	TGCAGTGCTAGACGGGGGGCCAGCAGTAATGAGCAGTTCTTC
TRBV20-1	TRBJ2-2	few	NA	CSARDQALRAAGELFF	TGCAGTGCTAGAGATCAGGCCTTAAGAGCCGCCGGGGAGCTGTTTTTT
TRBV6-7	TRBJ2-1	few	TRBD1	CASSYPGQGIHEQFF	TGTGCCAGCAGTTACCCGGGACAGGGGATCCATGAGCAGTTCTTC
TRBV13	TRBJ2-1	NA	NA	CASSLRLGGILHEQFF	TGTGCCAGCAGCTTAAGATTGGGGGGCATACTTCATGAGCAGTTCTTC
TRBV7-2	TRBJ2-7	NA	NA	CASSLGLAHRSSYEQYF	TGTGCCAGCAGCTTAGGGCTAGCCCATAGGAGCTCCTACGAGCAGTACTTC
TRBV28	TRBJ2-5	few	TRBD1	CASSSAGGSQETQYF	TGTGCCAGCAGTTCGGCAGGGGGTAGCCAAGAGACCCAGTACTTC
TRBV29-1	TRBJ2-7	few	NA	CSVESGSSYEQYF	TGCAGCGTTGAGTCCGGGAGCTCCTACGAGCAGTACTTC
TRBV20-1	TRBJ2-1	NA	NA	CSAPRGASNEQFF	TGCAGTGCCCCTAGGGGAGCGAGCAATGAGCAGTTCTTC
TRBV20-1	TRBJ1-1	few	NA	CSARANTEAFF	TGCAGTGCTAGAGCGAACACTGAAGCTTTCTTT
TRBV7-2	TRBJ2-7	few	NA	CASSLDWDEQYF	TGTGCCAGCAGCTTAGATTGGGACGAGCAGTACTTC
TRBV4-1	TRBJ1-5	few	NA	CASSQDSFQPQHF	TGCGCCAGCAGCCAGGACAGCTTTCAGCCCCAGCATTTT
TRBV4-2	TRBJ2-7	many	NA	CASSQDRTHEQYF	TGTGCCAGCAGCCAAGACAGGACCCACGAGCAGTACTTC
TRBV12-5	TRBJ1-1	NA	NA	CASAGGTDTEAFF	TGTGCTAGTGCCGGGGGCACGGACACTGAAGCTTTCTTT
TRBV7-2	TRBJ1-4	few	NA	CASSLGPLADEKLFF	TGTGCCAGCAGCTTAGGTCCCCTAGCGGATGAAAAACTGTTTTTT
TRBV19	TRBJ2-5	NA	TRBD1	CASSTGTVRQETQYF	TGTGCCAGTAGTACAGGGACAGTGCGACAAGAGACCCAGTACTTC
TRBV7-3	TRBJ2-1	many	TRBD2	CASSETSGNNNEQFF	TGTGCCAGCAGCGAGACTAGCGGGAACAACAATGAGCAGTTCTTC
TRBV20-1	TRBJ2-1	NA	NA	CSATGTFYNEQFF	TGCAGTGCTACCGGGACTTTTTACAATGAGCAGTTCTTC
TRBV12-3/TRBV12-4	TRBJ2-3	NA	NA	CASMGLNTDTQYF	TGTGCCAGCATGGGGCTTAATACAGATACGCAGTATTTT
TRBV18	TRBJ2-1	few	NA	CASSPQVGKFF	TGTGCCAGCTCACCTCAGGTGGGGAAGTTCTTC
TRBV4-3	TRBJ1-5	few	NA	CASSQGAAQPQHF	TGCGCCAGCAGCCAAGGGGCGGCGCAGCCCCAGCATTTT
TRBV3-1	TRBJ2-2	few	TRBD1	CASSQRGGRTGELFF	TGTGCCAGCAGCCAAAGAGGGGGCAGGACCGGGGAGCTGTTTTTT
TRBV20-1	TRBJ2-7	once	NA	CSARGTGGSEQYF	TGCAGTGCTAGAGGTACGGGCGGTAGCGAGCAGTACTTC
TRBV27	TRBJ2-1	few	NA	CASSAQGRHQFF	TGTGCCAGCAGTGCCCAGGGGCGCCATCAGTTCTTC
TRBV20-1	TRBJ2-4	few	NA	CSAQLAKNIQYF	TGCAGTGCACAACTAGCCAAAAACATTCAGTACTTC
TRBV7-9	TRBJ2-1	NA	NA	CASSLELEEQFF	TGTGCCAGCAGCTTAGAATTGGAGGAGCAGTTCTTC
TRBV24-1	TRBJ2-7	few	NA	CATSDGLSWEQYF	TGTGCCACCAGTGATGGGTTGTCATGGGAGCAGTACTTC
TRBV20-1	TRBJ2-3	few	TRBD2	CSAAGLAGGLRSTDTQYF	TGCAGTGCTGCGGGACTAGCGGGGGGGCTCCGGAGCACAGATACGCAGTATTTT
TRBV20-1	TRBJ2-1	many	TRBD2	CSARGGNEQFF	TGCAGTGCTAGGGGAGGGAATGAGCAGTTCTTC
TRBV7-2	TRBJ2-7	NA	TRBD2	CASSLSLAGDEQYF	TGTGCCAGCAGCCTTTCGCTAGCGGGGGACGAGCAGTACTTC
TRBV20-1	TRBJ1-1	many	NA	CSADRGGGTEAFF	TGCAGTGCCGACCGTGGGGGCGGCACTGAAGCTTTCTTT
TRBV5-1	TRBJ2-2	few	NA	CASSLSKIGELFF	TGCGCCAGCAGCTTGAGCAAGATCGGGGAGCTGTTTTTT
TRBV12-3/TRBV12-4	TRBJ2-1	NA	NA	CASGHSGEPYNEQFF	TGTGCCAGCGGTCACTCCGGGGAACCCTACAATGAGCAGTTCTTC
TRBV5-6	TRBJ2-3	few	NA	CASSFGKQDTQYF	TGTGCCAGCAGCTTCGGGAAGCAGGATACGCAGTATTTT
TRBV20-1	TRBJ2-3	few	TRBD2	CSASVASGGSTDTQYF	TGCAGTGCTAGTGTGGCTAGCGGGGGAAGCACAGATACGCAGTATTTT
TRBV4-3	TRBJ2-7	few	TRBD2	CASSQVVATSGGPYEQYF	TGCGCCAGCAGCCAAGTGGTCGCTACTAGCGGGGGCCCCTACGAGCAGTACTTC
TRBV5-1	TRBJ2-1	few	NA	CASSTDRTYNEQFF	TGCGCCAGCAGCACCGACCGGACCTACAATGAGCAGTTCTTC
TRBV4-1	TRBJ1-1	NA	NA	CASSQEVGAANTEAFF	TGCGCCAGCAGCCAAGAAGTTGGGGCGGCGAACACTGAAGCTTTCTTT
TRBV29-1	TRBJ2-7	NA	TRBD1	CSGQGASYEQYF	TGCAGTGGACAGGGGGCTTCCTACGAGCAGTACTTC
TRBV27	TRBJ2-5	few	TRBD1	CASSLTDRVRETQYF	TGTGCCAGCAGTTTAACGGACAGGGTTAGAGAGACCCAGTACTTC
TRBV9	TRBJ2-3	NA	TRBD2	CASSLSGSPGDTQYF	TGTGCCAGCAGCCTTAGCGGGAGCCCCGGGGATACGCAGTATTTT
TRBV5-1	TRBJ2-1	NA	NA	CASRDGSYNEQFF	TGCGCCAGCCGGGACGGCTCCTACAATGAGCAGTTCTTC
TRBV20-1	TRBJ2-3	few	TRBD1	CSARLIPGTGVSTSTDTQYF	TGCAGTGCCAGATTAATTCCGGGGACAGGGGTCAGCACTAGCACAGATACGCAGTATTTT
TRBV10-3	TRBJ2-6	few	TRBD2	CAISETPSGRGTANVLTF	TGTGCCATCAGTGAGACTCCTAGCGGGAGGGGAACGGCCAACGTCCTGACTTTC
TRBV5-1	TRBJ1-2	NA	NA	CASSLRAANYGYTF	TGCGCCAGCAGCTTGCGTGCGGCAAACTATGGCTACACCTTC
TRBV30	TRBJ1-1	NA	TRBD1	CAHGTANTEAFF	TGTGCCCATGGGACAGCTAACACTGAAGCTTTCTTT
TRBV18	TRBJ1-5	many	TRBD1	CASSPPGGFNQPQHF	TGTGCCAGCTCACCACCAGGGGGCTTCAATCAGCCCCAGCATTTT
TRBV5-1	TRBJ2-7	NA	NA	CASSLHTADVKYEQYF	TGCGCCAGCAGCTTACACACGGCCGACGTGAAATACGAGCAGTACTTC
TRBV12-3/TRBV12-4	TRBJ2-5	many	NA	CASSLGVIQETQYF	TGTGCCAGCAGTTTGGGGGTTATCCAAGAGACCCAGTACTTC
TRBV20-1	TRBJ1-6	NA	NA	CSARVPGRPNSPLHF	TGCAGTGCTAGAGTCCCGGGTAGGCCTAATTCACCCCTCCACTTT